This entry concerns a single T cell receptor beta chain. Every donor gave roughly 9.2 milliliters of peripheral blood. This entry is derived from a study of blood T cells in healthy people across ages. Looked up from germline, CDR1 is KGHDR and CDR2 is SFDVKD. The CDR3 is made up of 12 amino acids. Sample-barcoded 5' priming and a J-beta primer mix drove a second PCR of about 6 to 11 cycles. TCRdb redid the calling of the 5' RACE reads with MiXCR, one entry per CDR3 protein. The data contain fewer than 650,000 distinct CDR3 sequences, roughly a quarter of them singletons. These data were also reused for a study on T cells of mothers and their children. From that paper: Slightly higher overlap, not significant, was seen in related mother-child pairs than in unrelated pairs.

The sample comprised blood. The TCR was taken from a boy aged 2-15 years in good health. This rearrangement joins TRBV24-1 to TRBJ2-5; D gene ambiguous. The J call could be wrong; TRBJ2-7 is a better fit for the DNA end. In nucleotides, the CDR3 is TGTGCCACCAGTGACCCCAACTACGAGCAGTACTTC. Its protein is CATSDPNYEQYF.